The 8 T cell receptor beta chains below all came from one sample that was sequenced in a study of preoperative IRX-2 immunotherapy in early breast cancer. The treatment here: preoperative locoregional IRX-2 cytokine immunotherapy. The assay was immunoSEQ multiplex PCR, and TCRdb's table has in-frame clones only and misses some. The data show more than 25,000 clones, about 81% seen once. The source material was lymph node tissue, sampled after IRX-2 immunotherapy. These receptors came from a human donor with breast cancer.

This clone was picked up a small number of times. J is TRBJ2-2 and V is TRBV19, with 9 positions matching TRBD1. This CDR3 contains 17 residues. Germline lookup yields CDR1 LNHDA and CDR2 SQIVND (reference sequence). V shed 6 bases, J shed 6 bases, and the junction held 14 bases outside the gene matches. The CDR3 DNA is TGTGCCAGTAGCCGTCCTTTGGGACAGGGAAACCCCGGGGAGCTGTTTTTT. Translating gives CASSRPLGQGNPGELFF.

The chain is built from TRBV10-2 and TRBJ1-1; D may be TRBD1 (5 bases). This CDR3 comprises 14 residues. Trimming stripped 6 bases from V and 4 bases from J, with 15 bases between. Germline CDR1 reads WSHSY; CDR2 reads SAAADI. The chain's CDR3 is CASRSGRGGTEAFF. The CDR3 DNA sequence: TGCGCCAGCAGGTCAGGGAGGGGAGGCACTGAAGCTTTCTTT.

This chain connects TRBV19 to TRBJ1-6; the match to TRBD1 covers 8 bases. The CDR3 totals 16 residues. The germline gives CDR1 LNHDA, CDR2 SQIVND (reference sequence). V lost 5 bases, J lost 5 bases, and 8 bases stayed unmatched. The CDR3 DNA is TGTGCCAGTAGTGCAACCCACAGGGGGGATAATTCACCCCTCCACTTT. Its translation: CASSATHRGDNSPLHF.

This chain joins TRBV30 and TRBJ2-6; 7 bases line up with TRBD1. CDR1 and CDR2 from the germline V gene are GTSNPN and SVGIG (reference sequence). The CDR3 sequence is 16 residues long. V gave up 2 bases and J gave up 2 bases; unmatched junction bases: 6. The CDR3 sequence: CAWSKTGSTGANVLTF. CDR3 in DNA: TGTGCCTGGAGTAAGACAGGGTCGACTGGGGCCAACGTCCTGACTTTC.

This chain connects TRBV5-1 to TRBJ2-3; 9 bases fit TRBD2. The CDR3 has 16 amino acids. The germline CDR1 and CDR2 sequences are SGHRS and YFSETQ. V trimming: 0 bases; J trimming: 5 bases; junction bases outside the gene matches: 7. CDR3 sequence reads: CASSLGGGAYGDTQYF. The CDR3 DNA reads TGCGCCAGCAGCTTGGGCGGGGGGGCGTATGGAGATACGCAGTATTTT.

The J gene is TRBJ2-5, the V gene TRBV19; 8 bases align to TRBD2. With V trimmed by 3 bases and J by 5 bases, 8 bases remained unmatched. There are 15 residues in the CDR3. Per germline, CDR1 LNHDA and CDR2 SQIVND (reference sequence). The CDR3 protein is CASSMSGGLWETQYF. CDR3 sequence (DNA): TGTGCCAGTAGTATGAGCGGGGGACTGTGGGAGACCCAGTACTTC.

The chain has TRBV5-1 and TRBJ1-2, with D hard to call. CDR1 SGHRS and CDR2 YFSETQ come from the germline V gene. The CDR3 covers 14 residues. Trimming stripped 4 bases from V and 4 bases from J, with 14 bases between. CDR3 coding DNA: TGCGCCAGCAGCCAAGGACCGAATTCCTATGGCTACACCTTC. This gives the protein CASSQGPNSYGYTF. Using reference TRBV5-1 and TRBJ1-2 for the parts outside the CDR3, the full variable domain is KAGVTQTPRYLIKTRGQQVTLSCSPISGHRSVSWYQQTPGQGLQFLFEYFSETQRNKGNFPGRFSGRQFSNSRSEMNVSTLELGDSALYLCASSQGPNSYGYTFGSGTRLTVV.

V gene TRBV6-7 combines with J gene TRBJ1-2; D remains ambiguous. TRBV6-7 carries the ORF label, with uncertain function. V lost 4 bases and J 8 bases, leaving 11 bases between the germline ends. The CDR3 sequence is 12 residues long. The CDR3 sequence is CASSSPSSGYTF. The CDR3 DNA reads as TGTGCCAGCAGTTCCCCCTCCAGCGGCTACACCTTC.